The source of this TCR beta chain is a study of blood T cell repertoires in COVID-19. The length of the CDR3 is 16 residues. Trimming cost V 3 bases and J 5 bases, with 18 bases left between them. Germline V lookup: CDR1 MGHDK, CDR2 SYGVNS. Produced via immunoSEQ multiplex PCR; TCRdb's table is partial and in-frame only. The sample consists of over 150,000 clones, about four fifths of them appearing once. The chain has TRBV25-1 and TRBJ2-3; D might be TRBD1 (6 bases). This TCR came from a woman aged 55-70 years with acute or convalescent COVID-19. Sample: peripheral blood. CDR3 in amino acids: CASSDLIAAGEDTQYF. The CDR3 DNA reads as TGTGCCAGCAGTGACCTTATTGCGGCAGGGGAAGATACGCAGTATTTT.